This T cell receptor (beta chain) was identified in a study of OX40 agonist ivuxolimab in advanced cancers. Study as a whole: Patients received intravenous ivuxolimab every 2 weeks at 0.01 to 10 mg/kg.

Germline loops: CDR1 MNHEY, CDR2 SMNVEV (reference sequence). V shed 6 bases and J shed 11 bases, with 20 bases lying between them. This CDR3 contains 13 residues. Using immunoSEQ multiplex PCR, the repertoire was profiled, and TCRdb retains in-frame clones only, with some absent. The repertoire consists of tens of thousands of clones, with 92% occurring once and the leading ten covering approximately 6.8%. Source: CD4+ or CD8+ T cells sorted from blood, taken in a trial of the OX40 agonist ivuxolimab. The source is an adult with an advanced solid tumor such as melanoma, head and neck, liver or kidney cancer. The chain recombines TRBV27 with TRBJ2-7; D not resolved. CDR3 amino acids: CASSSGRTLLEYF. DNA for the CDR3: TGTGCCAGCAGCTCCGGACGTACCCTGTTAGAGTACTTC.